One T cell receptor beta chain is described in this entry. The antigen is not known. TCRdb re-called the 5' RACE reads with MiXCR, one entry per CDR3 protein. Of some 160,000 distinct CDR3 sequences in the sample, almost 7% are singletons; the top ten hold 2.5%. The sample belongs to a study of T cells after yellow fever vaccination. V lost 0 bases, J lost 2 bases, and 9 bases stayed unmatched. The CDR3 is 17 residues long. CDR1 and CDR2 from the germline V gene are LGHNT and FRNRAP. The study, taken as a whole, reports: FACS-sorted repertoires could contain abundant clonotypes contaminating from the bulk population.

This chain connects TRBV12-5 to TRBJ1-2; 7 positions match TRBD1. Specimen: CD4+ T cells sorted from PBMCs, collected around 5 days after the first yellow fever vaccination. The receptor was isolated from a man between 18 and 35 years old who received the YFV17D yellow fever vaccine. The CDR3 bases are TGTGCTAGTGGTTTGGTACCGGCTCGGACAGGCAACTATGGCTACACCTTC. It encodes CASGLVPARTGNYGYTF.